Below, one TCR beta chain is given with its context. The target of this receptor is not known. Per-base quality was not reported, and no clone a single base away is much larger than it. The cohort consisted of 600 or so healthy bone marrow donors. At the time of sampling, every cohort member was nominally healthy, though immune exposures that went unrecorded were likely present. The donor was CMV seropositive and was included in the group of 270 or so seropositive cohort members. A peripheral blood sample was collected from each donor, and TCR beta sequencing was performed on peripheral blood mononuclear cells. The Qiagen DNeasy Blood Extraction Kit was used to extract genomic DNA from the blood cell samples. The library was generated by the immunoSEQ multiplex PCR assay. A mixture of 60 forward primers for TCR Vbeta segments and 13 reverse primers for TCR Jbeta segments was used in the multiplex PCR. A multiplex PCR assay on genomic DNA amplified the CDR3 region of rearranged TCR beta genes. The Illumina HiSeq System was used to sequence the amplified TCR beta libraries as 87-base-pair reads. Concerning the study's data processing: A later analysis tallied 80 million to 95 million unique TCR beta chains across the 666 repertoires, and around 10 million of those chains were shared by two or more donors. Raw reads were error-corrected and collapsed into unique sequences with a nearest-neighbor algorithm that merged closely related sequences to remove PCR and sequencing errors. V, D and J gene segments were assigned by aligning CDR3 sequences to IMGT reference sequences. Each retained sequence needed at least a six-nucleotide match to both a V gene segment and a J gene segment. Rearrangements were classified as productive when the CDR3 lacked stop codons and remained in frame with V and J, and all other rearrangements were classified as non-productive. Following IMGT convention, CDR3 was defined as the stretch from the second conserved V-encoded cysteine up to the conserved J-encoded phenylalanine. The earlier analysis of a few hundred of the donors excluded any sequence lacking an unambiguous match to a single V gene segment. In an earlier analysis of approximately 590 of the donors, V segments were called functional above 56.7% productive rearrangements and were called segregating when the between-donor standard deviation exceeded 5%. A statistical classification framework was built to diagnose cytomegalovirus status from the catalog of TCR beta chain sequences. V and J gene assignment, in a later analysis, came from comparing TCR nucleotide sequences with IMGT/GENE-DB human TR gene sequences. In a later analysis, CDR3 sequences and most-parsimonious VDJ recombination scenarios were assigned using the TCRdist pipeline. In a later analysis, each TCR beta chain was defined by its CDR3 amino acid sequence together with its V-gene family, and reads lacking a unique V-gene family were excluded. A later analysis removed several hundred highly shared, low-generation-probability nucleotide sequences to deal with suspected cross-contamination and a sequencing artifact. A later analysis calculated a clonal expansion index for each public chain from normalized within-repertoire ranks of inferred template counts. A later analysis computed generation probabilities with a VDJ recombination model fitted to out-of-frame rearrangements, and checked the results against IGoR. In a later analysis, hypergeometric tests were used to score TCR-TCR, TCR-HLA and TCR-CMV co-occurrence, with a repertoire-size bias correction applied to TCR pairs. A later analysis estimated false discovery rates by permuting HLA or CMV assignments 20 times. A later analysis grouped co-occurring TCRs with DBSCAN, adding TCRdist sequence similarity when clustering within HLA-allele-positive subsets. Repertoires with fewer than 30,000 or more than 120,000 public chains, plus five repertoires with anomalous nucleotide sharing, were excluded from co-occurrence clustering. Sourced from immuneACCESS, this table was stored by TCRdb with only in-frame sequences that have V and J called. A share of the clones is absent; for the studies checked, an unresolved V gene accounts for under half, and the remainder has no known explanation. That table supplies the V and J calls and clone size; D and trimming were determined from the DNA. This sample holds about 170,000 clones; roughly 85% were observed only once. About 0.93% of the sample rests with the top ten.

The sample comes from a study of cytomegalovirus exposure and HLA in healthy donors (dated by TCRdb to about 2017). Broadly, across the study: An earlier analysis of 587 of the donors reported roughly 270 Gb of sequence data and roughly 110 million unique TCR beta sequences from about 200 million T cells. About 300 gigabases of sequencing data and roughly 81 million unique TCR sequences made up an early release that covered some 640 HLA-typed donors. Of the approximately 400 genotyped donors, roughly 80% fell in the genetic ancestry cluster associated with self-reported Caucasian donors. The aim of the study was to test whether cataloging public T cell receptors could identify signatures of past pathogen exposure. The study used immunosequencing to profile the T cell repertoires of under 700 subjects and linked those repertoires to cytomegalovirus serostatus. Besides the first cohort of roughly 700 subjects, a separate validation cohort made up of 120 different subjects was used. The study combined high-throughput TCR immunosequencing, statistical association of individual TCRs with disease status, and machine learning to predict cytomegalovirus infection status. A later analysis re-examined previously published TCR beta repertoires from roughly 650 donors and added high-resolution HLA genotyping to investigate patterns of TCR occurrence. Rather than using new phenotypic data, the later analysis identified candidate immune exposures from TCR beta sequences and from how often those sequences occurred across donors. An earlier analysis of several hundred of the donors used high-throughput TCR beta sequencing to judge whether each TCR beta V gene segment behaved as functional or pseudogenic. Alongside the repertoire data, information on donor age, sex, ethnicity and CMV serostatus was compiled. A later genetic analysis used genome-wide SNP genotypes for about 60% of the roughly 670 donors, treating that subset as a discovery cohort. Every repertoire in the discovery cohort had been generated on one and the same sequencing platform. Both class I and class II loci were covered by HLA typing, at four-digit resolution. Typing coverage varied by locus: roughly 629-640 donors for A, B, C, DRB1 and DQB1; about 520 for DQA1; approximately 610 for DPA1; roughly 470 for DPB1. Because of strong linkage in the cohort, roughly five DR-DQ haplotypes were treated as single units for association and clustering. Across about 380 genotyped donors of the cohort, an average of about 240,000 unique TCR beta nucleotide sequences per donor were sequenced, and approximately 17% of those sequences were non-productive. Paper-wide results and their limitations: A group of highly shared sequence variants was considered likely to be a technical artifact of the sequencing pipeline. This cohort had only TCR beta chains sequenced, and the lack of alpha or paired-chain data limited which features could be detected. Cytomegalovirus status was reported to be diagnosed by the classifier with high specificity and sensitivity in both the original and validation cohorts. Linkage disequilibrium might explain the correlated functional status among segregating V segments, but an unknown experimental factor could not be excluded. In a later analysis, 16,951 TCR beta sequences were associated with specific HLA alleles at a false discovery rate of 0.05. In vitro tests confirmed that a few of the cytomegalovirus-associated TCR beta chains recognize cytomegalovirus antigens. The authors suggested that the approach could potentially be extended to other disease states and immunological phenotypes. A later analysis found that TCR association rates varied across HLA loci, with DRB1 alleles showing the most associated TCRs and HLA-C alleles the fewest. In a later genetic analysis, a missense DCLRE1C variant was associated with V-gene and J-gene trimming of TCR beta chains, and the association was replicated in an independent cohort. A further reported finding was that TCR beta sequences accurately predicted the HLA-A and HLA-B alleles for most subjects in the first cohort. In a later analysis, HLA-associated TCR beta chains showed more clonal expansion and lower generation probabilities than non-associated chains that were equally common. A later analysis found that most CMV-associated TCR beta chains appeared HLA-restricted, with HLA associations seemingly driven largely by CMV exposure. A later analysis reported that several top co-occurrence clusters appeared linked to parvovirus B19, influenza, CMV and Epstein-Barr virus. Roughly uniform sequencing depth across donors was assumed in presence/absence analyses, although this assumption may not hold. About 17 rarely observed V segments, including chromosome 9 orphons, were excluded from the earlier analysis of several hundred of the donors because counts were too low. In an earlier analysis of 587 of the donors, most TCR beta V segments appeared in productive rearrangements about 87% or about 30% of the time, broadly matching IMGT annotations. Assigning TCR associations to individual alleles was difficult when HLA alleles, especially DR and DQ, strongly co-occurred. A later genetic analysis reported fewer N-insertions in productive TCRs among donors in an Asian-associated ancestry cluster than the roughly 700-donor mean. The only immune exposure information available for the cohort was CMV serostatus. Some IMGT-functional V segments, including TRBV6-2 and TRBV6-3, could not be distinguished by the 87-base-pair reads and were therefore excluded. The study gave a list of about 170 TCR beta chains associated with cytomegalovirus. HLA typing was unavailable for some donors at each locus, so association tests used only the typed subset. Across donors, most TCR sequences were observed very rarely, whereas some public TCRs were present in many individuals.

Looking up the germline V gene yields CDR1 MNHEY and CDR2 SVGAGI. CDR3 length: 16 amino acids, cysteine to phenylalanine. Only the CDR3 part of the read is kept: 48 bases, read in frame from the first base. V loses 2 bases at its end and J loses 5 bases; junction bases beyond the gene matches: 9. The TCR originated in a woman aged 45-60 years in good health and CMV-seropositive. Sequencing used PBMCs. The chain links TRBV6-5 with TRBJ2-5; 9 bases in the middle match TRBD2. The CDR3 protein sequence reads: CASSYRGLAAGETQYF. The DNA sequence is as follows: TGTGCCAGCAGTTACCGGGGACTAGCAGCGGGGGAGACCCAGTACTTC.